The 5 T cell receptor beta chains below come from one sample, sequenced in a study of identical twins. TCRdb redid the calling of the 5' RACE reads with MiXCR, one entry per CDR3 protein. The table has 200,000 to 250,000 distinct CDR3 sequences, 7.5% seen once. Another study also made use of these data, one on yellow fever vaccine responses in identical twins.

The sample consisted of memory (CD45RO+) T cells sorted from blood. All receptors come from a young woman in good health.

The chain has TRBV20-1 and TRBJ2-5; no clear D. CDR3 length: 12 residues. CDR1 and CDR2 from the germline V gene are DFQATT and SNEGSKA (reference sequence). Written as DNA, the CDR3 is TGCATAGCAAGAGGAATTGTAGGGTCCCAGTACTTC. It translates to CIARGIVGSQYF.

In this sample, this clonotype turned up many times. The CDR3: CSAIPGGAVETQYF. CDR3 nucleotide sequence: TGCAGTGCTATCCCCGGGGGGGCCGTGGAGACCCAGTACTTC. This chain uses TRBV20-1 with TRBJ2-5; 8 bases match TRBD2. This CDR3 is 14 amino acids long. Trimming cost V 4 bases and J 5 bases; bases outside gene matches: 9. Germline V gives CDR1 DFQATT, CDR2 SNEGSKA (reference sequence).

This clonotype was observed many times. The gene calls are TRBV3-1 and TRBJ2-7, with 10 nucleotides matching TRBD1. The CDR3 spans 14 residues. Germline trimming cut 6 bases from V and 6 bases from J; bases unmatched to any gene: 8. From germline, CDR1 is LGHDT and CDR2 YNNKEL (reference sequence). DNA for the CDR3: TGTGCCAGCAGTTCCGGGACAGGGGTTGGCGAGCAGTACTTC. Encoded protein: CASSSGTGVGEQYF.

This clonotype was detected ten times or more. V gene TRBV20-1 combines with J gene TRBJ2-1, with D unclear. The germline V gene encodes CDR1 DFQATT and CDR2 SNEGSKA (reference sequence). The V and J ends lost 0 bases and 2 bases respectively, with 14 bases between them. The CDR3 has 16 amino acids. CDR3 in DNA: TGCAGTGCTAGAGATTTGCCTACCAAACCCTACAATGAGCAGTTCTTC. Translation gives CSARDLPTKPYNEQFF.

The V call is TRBV19, the J call TRBJ2-7, with D maybe TRBD2 (6 bases). The ends were cut back, 5 bases at V and 7 bases at J, with 24 bases in the middle. The CDR3 is 16 amino acids. The germline V gene has CDR1 LNHDA and CDR2 SQIVND (reference sequence). The CDR3 nucleotides are TGTGCCAGTAGTGGGATTGGACCGGGACTCCTTACTGAGCAGTACTTC. Protein: CASSGIGPGLLTEQYF.